One and the same sample provided the 23 T cell receptor beta chains below, sequenced in a study of blood T cell repertoires in COVID-19. The data were produced by immunoSEQ multiplex PCR, yet TCRdb's version contains in-frame clones alone and is incomplete. The sample holds nearly 400,000 clones, 85% to 90% seen once. The sample comprised PBMCs or T cells enriched from blood (not recorded which). The receptors here all came from a woman younger than 45 who had recovered from COVID-19.

This clone was found many times. Here the CDR3 reads CASSHSQGLQHEQYF. CDR3 bases: TGCGCCAGCAGCCATTCGCAGGGGCTTCAACACGAGCAGTACTTC. The rearrangement joins TRBV4-1 to TRBJ2-7; TRBD1 is a possible D gene (6 bases). The CDR3 is 15 residues long. Germline CDR1 reads MGHRA; CDR2 reads YSYEKL. Deletions cut 3 bases from V and 5 bases from J, with 17 bases between.

This clone was observed a single time. The chain combines TRBV15 with TRBJ1-2; tentative D call: TRBD1 (5 bases). Germline CDR1 is LNHNV and CDR2 is YYDKDF (reference sequence). The CDR3 has 16 amino acids. With 5 bases removed from V and 1 base from J, the gap between germline ends came to 17 bases. The CDR3 nucleotides are TGTGCCACCAGCGGCGAAGAGAACAGGATTAACTATGGCTACACCTTC. This codes for CATSGEENRINYGYTF.

The chain employs TRBV7-2 and TRBJ1-2; no reliable D call. This CDR3 has 13 residues. V was pared by 2 bases and J by 6 bases, with 10 bases between. Germline V gene data show CDR1 as SGHTA and CDR2 as FQGNSA. The CDR3 is CASSLLLLDGYTF. The CDR3 DNA reads TGTGCCAGCAGCTTACTCCTATTGGATGGCTACACCTTC.

The genes are TRBV25-1 and TRBJ1-1, with D perhaps matching TRBD1 (6 bases). V gave up 7 bases and J gave up 6 bases, with 15 bases separating them. The germline CDR1 and CDR2 sequences are MGHDK and SYGVNS. The CDR3 has 13 residues. The CDR3 sequence is CASNKQGASEAFF. The CDR3 DNA reads as TGTGCCAGCAATAAACAGGGAGCGTCTGAAGCTTTCTTT. Full variable domain (outside the CDR3, taken from reference TRBV25-1 and TRBJ1-1): EADIYQTPRYLVIGTGKKITLECSQTMGHDKMYWYQQDPGMELHLIHYSYGVNSTEKGDLSSESTVSRIRTEHFPLTLESARPSHTSQYLCASNKQGASEAFFGQGTRLTVV.

V is TRBV29-1 and J is TRBJ2-5, with 8 bases matching TRBD1. V trimming: 5 bases; J trimming: 1 base; junction bases outside the gene matches: 6. Germline assignment: CDR1 SQVTM and CDR2 ANQGSEA. The CDR3 has 14 residues. The CDR3 loop reads CSVRRGQGQETQYF. In nucleotides, the CDR3 is TGCAGCGTTAGACGAGGACAGGGCCAAGAGACCCAGTACTTC.

This chain connects TRBV18 to TRBJ1-2; D unresolved. The ends were cut back, 4 bases at V and 8 bases at J, with 11 bases in the middle. Germline loops: CDR1 KGHSH, CDR2 LQKENI. The CDR3 spans 12 residues. CDR3 bases: TGTGCCAGCTCACGCGAAGAGGAGGGCTACACCTTC. It yields the protein CASSREEEGYTF.

The CDR3 is CASSSLGGAGNEQFF. The CDR3 DNA reads as TGTGCCAGCAGCTCCTTAGGGGGGGCGGGCAATGAGCAGTTCTTC. This chain connects TRBV7-3 to TRBJ2-1; TRBD2 is a possible D gene (7 bases). Germline V lookup: CDR1 SGHTA, CDR2 FQGTGA. The CDR3 extends over 15 amino acids. V was trimmed by 4 bases and J by 6 bases, leaving 16 bases between them. Together with reference TRBV7-3 and TRBJ2-1, the CDR3 gives the full variable domain: GAGVSQTPSNKVTEKGKYVELRCDPISGHTALYWYRQSLGQGPEFLIYFQGTGAADDSGLPNDRFFAVRPEGSVSTLKIQRTERGDSAVYLCASSSLGGAGNEQFFGPGTRLTVL.

This chain connects TRBV18 to TRBJ1-2; D possibly corresponds to TRBD1 (5 bases). The V end lost 5 bases, the J end lost 4 bases, and 14 bases lay between the germline ends. The CDR3 covers 14 residues. Looked up from germline, CDR1 is KGHSH and CDR2 is LQKENI. CDR3 sequence reads: CASSLAGGTYGYTF. The CDR3 DNA sequence: TGTGCCAGCTCATTAGCCGGGGGGACCTATGGCTACACCTTC.

The chain combines TRBV29-1 with TRBJ2-7; D not certain. Germline V gives CDR1 SQVTM, CDR2 ANQGSEA. There are 14 residues in the CDR3. CDR3 loop: CRPQGEWRSYEQYF. DNA of the CDR3: TGCAGGCCCCAAGGAGAGTGGAGATCCTACGAGCAGTACTTC.

This chain links TRBV6-4 with TRBJ2-6; D unclear. Trimming took off 5 bases at V and 2 bases at J, with 10 bases between the two ends. Germline CDR1 reads MRHNA; CDR2 reads SNTAGT. CDR3 length: 15 residues. The CDR3 protein is CASSPEPAGANVLTF. As DNA, the CDR3 is TGTGCCAGCAGTCCCGAGCCGGCTGGGGCCAACGTCCTGACTTTC.

The V call is TRBV12-3 or TRBV12-4, the J call TRBJ2-7; D not resolved. The CDR3 sequence is 12 residues long. Trimming stripped 3 bases from V and 5 bases from J, with 8 bases between. Here the CDR3 reads CASSFGADEQYF. The CDR3 region has the DNA TGTGCCAGCAGTTTCGGAGCCGACGAGCAGTACTTC.

The chain employs TRBV4-1 and TRBJ2-1, with no clear D. Germline loops: CDR1 MGHRA, CDR2 YSYEKL. V lost 6 bases and J 6 bases, leaving 6 bases between the germline ends. The CDR3 covers 11 residues. The CDR3: CASSLGNEQFF. DNA for the CDR3: TGCGCCAGCAGTCTCGGCAATGAGCAGTTCTTC.

This clone showed up just a few times. The chain employs TRBV30 and TRBJ1-2, with a weak D call TRBD1 (6 bases). CDR3 length equals 15 residues. Germline CDR1 is GTSNPN and CDR2 is SVGIG (reference sequence). Deletions cut 2 bases from V and 4 bases from J, with 17 bases between. The CDR3 is CAWSFAGEGVYGYTF. The DNA for the CDR3 is TGTGCCTGGAGTTTTGCAGGGGAGGGGGTCTATGGCTACACCTTC. Drawing the rest from reference TRBV30 and TRBJ1-2, the complete variable domain is SQTIHQWPATLVQPVGSPLSLECTVEGTSNPNLYWYRQAAGRGLQLLFYSVGIGQISSEVPQNLSASRPQDRQFILSSKKLLLSDSGFYLCAWSFAGEGVYGYTFGSGTRLTVV.

The chain recombines TRBV19 with TRBJ1-5; D uncertain. V lost 5 bases and J 0 bases, leaving 8 bases between the germline ends. The CDR3 spans 14 residues. From germline, CDR1 is LNHDA and CDR2 SQIVND (reference sequence). The chain's CDR3 is CASSLSHSNQPQHF. The CDR3, as DNA: TGTGCCAGTAGTCTAAGCCATAGCAATCAGCCCCAGCATTTT. Filled out from reference TRBV19 and TRBJ1-5, the complete variable domain reads DGGITQSPKYLFRKEGQNVTLSCEQNLNHDAMYWYRQDPGQGLRLIYYSQIVNDFQKGDIAEGYSVSREKKESFPLTVTSAQKNPTAFYLCASSLSHSNQPQHFGDGTRLSIL.

The V call is TRBV5-1, the J call TRBJ2-3, with a tentative D call TRBD1 (6 bases). The CDR3 is 16 amino acids. Trimming stripped 0 bases from V and 1 base from J, with 12 bases between. The germline gives CDR1 SGHRS, CDR2 YFSETQ. Written as DNA, the CDR3 is TGCGCCAGCAGCTTGGCAGGGGTCGGGGGCACAGATACGCAGTATTTT. Translating it yields CASSLAGVGGTDTQYF.

The chain joins TRBV5-1 to TRBJ2-5, with TRBD2 identical over 10 bases. V trimming: 7 bases; J trimming: 4 bases; junction bases outside the gene matches: 4. Per germline, CDR1 SGHRS and CDR2 YFSETQ. This CDR3 is built from 13 residues. CDR3 DNA: TGCGCCAGCGGGAGCGGGGGGGCAGAGACCCAGTACTTC. It yields the protein CASGSGGAETQYF.

CDR3 amino acids: CASSFRGAGGYTF. The CDR3, as DNA: TGTGCCAGCAGTTTCCGCGGGGCGGGCGGCTACACCTTC. The rearrangement uses TRBV12-3 or TRBV12-4 and TRBJ1-2; D possibly corresponds to TRBD1 (5 bases). V dropped 3 bases and J dropped 8 bases, with 13 bases sitting between them. The CDR3 totals 13 residues.

The chain combines TRBV7-6 with TRBJ1-1; no clear D gene. CDR3 length: 13 residues. V dropped 1 base and J dropped 3 bases, with 6 bases sitting between them. Germline values: CDR1 SGHVS, CDR2 FNYEAQ. The CDR3 is CASSLDPDTEAFF. In DNA, the CDR3 is TGTGCCAGCAGCTTAGACCCGGACACTGAAGCTTTCTTT.

The chain is built from TRBV6-2 or TRBV6-3 and TRBJ1-5, with D possibly matching TRBD1 (5 bases). Trimming shortened V by 4 bases and J by 5 bases, and 9 bases separated the two germline ends. CDR1 is MNHEY and CDR2 is SVGEGT in the germline V gene. The CDR3 is made up of 13 amino acids. The CDR3 DNA reads as TGTGCCAGCAGTTGGGGCGGGGATCAGCCCCAGCATTTT. This encodes CASSWGGDQPQHF.

This chain uses TRBV7-2 with TRBJ2-4; D may be TRBD2 (6 bases). V dropped 5 bases and J dropped 7 bases, with 15 bases sitting between them. The CDR3 contains 14 residues. The V gene's germline CDR1 is SGHTA and CDR2 FQGNSA. For the CDR3, the DNA is TGTGCCAGCAGCCAAGGGGTACGGGGGAACATTCAGTACTTC. It codes for CASSQGVRGNIQYF.

The chain uses TRBV11-2 and TRBJ2-7; the D is unclear. The germline CDR1 and CDR2 sequences are SGHAT and FQNNGV. V shed 1 base and J shed 2 bases, with 6 bases lying between them. CDR3 length equals 13 residues. The CDR3 region has the DNA TGTGCCAGCAGCTTAGGGCAGACCTACGAGCAGTACTTC. It codes for CASSLGQTYEQYF.

Concerning this clone itself: This sample includes further DNA sequences coding for the same CDR3. The gene calls are TRBV12-3 or TRBV12-4 and TRBJ2-5, with 7 bases identical to TRBD1. This CDR3 spans 13 amino acids. The junction had 3 bases not matched to a gene; V was cut back by 3 bases and J by 5 bases. CDR3 in amino acids: CASSLVQGETQYF. The DNA of the CDR3 is TGTGCCAGCAGTTTGGTACAGGGGGAGACCCAGTACTTC.

The chain has TRBV6-5 and TRBJ2-7; weak D call: TRBD2 (7 bases). The ends were cut back, 8 bases at V and 3 bases at J, with 20 bases in the middle. Germline CDR1 reads MNHEY; CDR2 reads SVGAGI. The CDR3 is made up of 15 amino acids. The CDR3 bases are TGTGCCAGCCGCGGGGGCCCTCAACGAAACTACGAGCAGTACTTC. Protein product: CASRGGPQRNYEQYF.